A single sample gave rise to the 14 T cell receptor beta chains below, sequenced in a study of T cell changes during pregnancy in multiple sclerosis (dated by TCRdb to the late 2010s). Receptor libraries were prepared by the immunoSEQ multiplex PCR assay. Held by TCRdb, this immuneACCESS table contains in-frame sequences only and omits some clones. Under half of the omission traces to an unresolved V gene where checked; the cause of the rest is unknown. In all, the sample holds some 37,000 clones, and around 94% of those were seen once. In total, the top ten clones hold 0.78% of the sample. The sequencing here drew on CD4+ T cells from peripheral blood mononuclear cells, taken before pregnancy. These receptors were taken from a female donor with multiple sclerosis, enrolled in a pregnancy study.

This chain's CDR3 is CAISDAGGLLFF. CDR3 in DNA: TGTGCCATCAGTGACGCAGGGGGATTACTGTTTTTT. The J gene is TRBJ1-4, the V gene TRBV10-3; 7 nucleotides agree with TRBD1. Per the germline V gene, CDR1 is ENHRY and CDR2 is SYGVKD. V was clipped by 3 bases and J by 13 bases; unmatched bases: 5. The CDR3 is 12 residues long.

For the CDR3, the DNA is TGTGCCAGCAGCTTAGACGGGGGGGGCAATCAGCCCCAGCATTTT. Translating gives CASSLDGGGNQPQHF. The genes are TRBV7-9 and TRBJ1-5; possibly TRBD1 for D (5 bases). V gave up 1 base and J gave up 2 bases, with 9 bases separating them. The CDR3 totals 15 residues. In germline, CDR1 is SEHNR, CDR2 FQNEAQ (reference sequence).

This clone was seen only once. V and J are TRBV7-2 and TRBJ2-5; TRBD1 matches 9 bases. J lost 7 bases, V lost 6 bases, and 9 bases had no gene match. The CDR3 runs 14 residues. The germline V gene has CDR1 SGHTA and CDR2 FQGNSA. CDR3 sequence (DNA): TGTGCCAGCAGTCGGGACAGGGCATTGGGGACCCAGTACTTC. Its translation is CASSRDRALGTQYF.

This clone was detected once. The rearrangement joins TRBV5-1 to TRBJ2-1; weak D call: TRBD1 (5 bases). The germline V and J ends were trimmed by 2 bases and 7 bases, with 13 bases remaining between them. Germline loops: CDR1 SGHRS, CDR2 YFSETQ. This CDR3 has 14 amino acids. The CDR3 DNA reads as TGCGCCAGCAGCTTTATCGTCAGGACAAATGAGCAGTTCTTC. Protein sequence: CASSFIVRTNEQFF.

The rearrangement links TRBV5-6 to TRBJ2-2; the D is unclear. In germline, CDR1 is SGHDT, CDR2 YYEEEE. CDR3 length equals 15 residues. V lost 0 bases, J lost 5 bases, and 11 bases lay in between. For the CDR3, the DNA is TGTGCCAGCAGCTTGGCCGGTAGTCATACCGGGGAGCTGTTTTTT. Protein: CASSLAGSHTGELFF.

The chain is built from TRBV27 and TRBJ2-7, with 7 nucleotides matching TRBD1. The CDR3 spans 15 residues. The V gene end was trimmed by 5 bases and the J gene end by 1 base; junction bases not matched to a gene: 8. The germline V gene encodes CDR1 MNHEY and CDR2 SMNVEV (reference sequence). The DNA of the CDR3 is TGTGCCAGCAGTCCCCAGGGGGTTGGTTCCTACGAGCAGTACTTC. Its protein is CASSPQGVGSYEQYF.

The chain couples TRBV4-2 to TRBJ2-2, with 9 bases that match TRBD1. V lost 1 base, J lost 5 bases, and 5 bases stayed unmatched. This CDR3 contains 16 residues. Germline-derived CDR1 and CDR2 are LGHNA and YNFKEQ. The DNA of the CDR3 is TGTGCCAGCAGCCAAGCCGGGACAGGGCATACCGGGGAGCTGTTTTTT. Translating it yields CASSQAGTGHTGELFF.

The chain is built from TRBV6-5 and TRBJ2-2, with 8 bases identical to TRBD1. The CDR3 contains 16 residues. The junction had 5 bases not matched to a gene; V was cut back by 4 bases and J by 1 base. Germline CDR1 MNHEY, CDR2 SVGAGI. The CDR3 is CASSFAGQGNTGELFF. The CDR3 nucleotides read TGTGCCAGCAGTTTCGCCGGACAGGGGAACACCGGGGAGCTGTTTTTT.

V is TRBV19 and J is TRBJ1-2, with D unresolved. CDR3 length: 15 residues. V shed 5 bases and J shed 5 bases, with 18 bases lying between them. Germline loops: CDR1 LNHDA, CDR2 SQIVND (reference sequence). CDR3 in amino acids: CASSSTGLRGYGYTF. CDR3 sequence (DNA): TGTGCCAGTAGTTCCACGGGCCTCCGAGGGTATGGCTACACCTTC. Full variable domain (missing parts from reference TRBV19 and TRBJ1-2): DGGITQSPKYLFRKEGQNVTLSCEQNLNHDAMYWYRQDPGQGLRLIYYSQIVNDFQKGDIAEGYSVSREKKESFPLTVTSAQKNPTAFYLCASSSTGLRGYGYTFGSGTRLTVV.

The rearrangement joins TRBV6-1 to TRBJ2-1, with D unresolved. This CDR3 is built from 13 residues. CDR1 MNHNS and CDR2 SASEGT come from the germline V gene. V lost 5 bases to trimming and J lost 4 bases, with 9 bases between them. The CDR3 DNA follows: TGTGCCAGCAGTCCTACAGTATACAATGAGCAGTTCTTC. Its protein product is CASSPTVYNEQFF.

The rearrangement joins TRBV2 to TRBJ2-6; a possible D gene is TRBD2 (6 bases). V lost 3 bases and J lost 2, with 8 bases in between. CDR1 is SNHLY and CDR2 is FYNNEI in the germline V gene. The CDR3 totals 15 residues. The CDR3 region is CASSEGRTGANVLTF. The CDR3 bases are TGTGCCAGCAGTGAGGGGAGGACTGGGGCCAACGTCCTGACTTTC.

The rearrangement links TRBV9 to TRBJ1-1; maybe TRBD1 (6 bases). This CDR3 region has 14 residues. Germline V gene sequence: CDR1 SGDLS, CDR2 YYNGEE. V lost 0 bases and J 8 bases, leaving 14 bases between the germline ends. The chain's CDR3 is CASSVGQGGTEAFF. The CDR3 DNA sequence: TGTGCCAGCAGCGTAGGTCAAGGGGGTACCGAAGCTTTCTTT. The full variable domain, in which reference TRBV9 and TRBJ1-1 provide the parts outside the CDR3, is DSGVTQTPKHLITATGQRVTLRCSPRSGDLSVYWYQQSLDQGLQFLIQYYNGEERAKGNILERFSAQQFPDLHSELNLSSLELGDSALYFCASSVGQGGTEAFFGQGTRLTVV.

The chain is built from TRBV18 and TRBJ2-1, with D possibly TRBD2 on 6 matching bases. V was trimmed by 3 bases and J by 4 bases, leaving 19 bases between them. Germline V gene data show CDR1 as KGHSH and CDR2 as LQKENI. This CDR3 is built from 17 residues. This CDR3 reads CASSPRAAGRKYNEQFF. Here the CDR3 DNA reads TGTGCCAGCTCACCCCGTGCTGCGGGACGAAAATACAATGAGCAGTTCTTC.

In this sample, this clone turned up once. The V gene is TRBV27, the J gene TRBJ1-3, with TRBD1 matching over 8 bases. CDR1 and CDR2 (germline): MNHEY, SMNVEV (reference sequence). The J segment lost 0 bases and the V segment lost 2 bases, leaving 12 bases of the junction unmatched. This CDR3 has 19 residues. The CDR3 sequence is CASSLRGDRSSRSGNTIYF. The CDR3 DNA follows: TGTGCCAGCAGTTTAAGAGGGGACAGGTCGAGTCGCTCTGGAAACACCATATATTTT.